The source of this T cell receptor beta chain is a study of OX40 agonist ivuxolimab in advanced cancers. Per the germline V gene, CDR1 is LGHNA and CDR2 is YNFKEQ. There are 18 residues in the CDR3. The V gene end was trimmed by 1 base and the J gene end by 5 bases; junction bases not matched to a gene: 11. The repertoire was sequenced with immunoSEQ multiplex PCR; TCRdb's copy has only in-frame clones and lacks some. The table lists 72,000 or so clones, more than 65% of them singletons. This receptor was obtained from an adult with an advanced solid tumor such as melanoma, head and neck, liver or kidney cancer. The sequenced sample was CD4+ or CD8+ T cells sorted from blood, obtained in a trial of the OX40 agonist ivuxolimab. The chain combines TRBV4-2 with TRBJ2-1; TRBD2 matches at 10 bases. The DNA for the CDR3 is TGTGCCAGCAGCCAAGCTTATAATAGCGGGGGGCCTCACAATGAGCAGTTCTTC. This translates into CASSQAYNSGGPHNEQFF.